This T cell receptor (beta chain) originates from a study of lymphopenia after photon versus proton radiotherapy. Study results and caveats: Only patients who died were analyzed for survival; proton advantage is unproven. Relative stability marked proton patients; photon patients lost diversity and naive cells. In patients who died, overall survival fell as post-nadir TCR diversity dropped more.

Profiled with immunoSEQ multiplex PCR; TCRdb holds only in-frame clones, not every one. The sample holds around 25,000 clones, roughly nine tenths seen once. About this clone itself: No antigen is known for it.

Trimming shortened V by 6 bases and J by 2 bases, and 13 bases separated the two germline ends. Germline CDR1 and CDR2: SQVTM and ANQGSEA. The CDR3 length is 13 residues. The clonotype comes from a woman between 50 and 59 years old with cholangiocarcinoma. The chain has TRBV29-1 and TRBJ1-1; D is undetermined. The sample in question was peripheral blood, obtained from a patient treated with photon-based radiotherapy. CDR3 sequence (DNA): TGCAGCGTCGCTTGGGCCGCTAACACTGAAGCTTTCTTT. As protein: CSVAWAANTEAFF.